These 26 T cell receptor beta chains share one sample of origin, sequenced in a study of blood T cell repertoires in COVID-19. Measured with immunoSEQ multiplex PCR; TCRdb has only the in-frame clones, and not every one. Counted here are roughly 200,000 clones, approximately 90% occurring once; the ten biggest clones make up over 3%. Sequencing was carried out using PBMCs or T cells enriched from blood (not recorded which). These receptors were taken from a woman in her thirties or forties with acute COVID-19.

The chain carries TRBV7-9 and TRBJ2-2, with TRBD2 matching 7 bases. The CDR3 is 17 residues long. The germline CDR1 and CDR2 sequences are SEHNR and FQNEAQ (reference sequence). Trimming at V came to 5 bases and at J to 1 base, leaving 10 bases not matched to a gene. In DNA form, the CDR3 reads TGTGCCAGCAGCCTCTTGCAGTCGGGGGGGAACACCGGGGAGCTGTTTTTT. This translates into CASSLLQSGGNTGELFF.

The J gene is TRBJ1-1, the V gene TRBV7-2; a possible D gene is TRBD1 (6 bases). The CDR3 sequence is 16 residues long. Trimming took 7 bases from V and 3 from J, leaving 21 bases between them. Germline CDR1 is SGHTA and CDR2 is FQGNSA. The CDR3 nucleotides read TGTGCCAGCACCGGAAGTCCTCGGGACACCCACACTGAAGCTTTCTTT. Translating it yields CASTGSPRDTHTEAFF.

The V gene is TRBV7-3, the J gene TRBJ2-3; TRBD1 might be the D (6 bases). CDR1 is SGHTA, CDR2 FQGTGA, per germline. Trimming shortened V by 2 bases and J by 6 bases, and 15 bases separated the two germline ends. The CDR3 has 15 amino acids. The CDR3 bases are TGTGCCAGCAGCTTATGGGGGCTCCCCGTGGATACGCAGTATTTT. Residues: CASSLWGLPVDTQYF. The variable domain in full, with the rest retrieved from reference TRBV7-3 and TRBJ2-3, is GAGVSQTPSNKVTEKGKYVELRCDPISGHTALYWYRQSLGQGPEFLIYFQGTGAADDSGLPNDRFFAVRPEGSVSTLKIQRTERGDSAVYLCASSLWGLPVDTQYFGPGTRLTVL.

The rearrangement joins TRBV19 to TRBJ1-1; the D is unclear. The CDR3 is 13 amino acids. Trimming pared 4 bases from V and 4 bases from J, leaving 10 bases between. CDR1 and CDR2 (germline): LNHDA, SQIVND (reference sequence). The CDR3 DNA reads as TGTGCCAGTAGTACCCTAGCTTCCACTGAAGCTTTCTTT. It encodes CASSTLASTEAFF.

The CDR3 region is CASSQENMKLFF. Written as DNA, the CDR3 is TGTGCCAGCAGCCAAGAAAATATGAAACTGTTTTTT. The chain recombines TRBV3-1 (or the pseudogene TRBV3-2) with TRBJ1-4, with D uncertain. In germline, CDR1 is LGHDT, CDR2 YNNKEL (reference sequence). V was cut by 0 bases and J by 11 bases, with 7 bases left in between. This CDR3 region has 12 residues.

The table lists this clone with a few counts. The rearrangement joins TRBV7-8 to TRBJ1-2, with 9 positions matching TRBD1. The CDR3 is 15 residues long. Germline V gene lookup returns CDR1 SGHVS and CDR2 FQNEAQ. Trimming cost V 5 bases and J 6 bases; bases outside gene matches: 10. CDR3 DNA: TGTGCCAGCAGCGCGCTGACCGGGACAGGGAATGGCTACACCTTC. Residues: CASSALTGTGNGYTF.

The chain links TRBV19 to TRBJ1-2, with 9 bases identical to TRBD1. Germline CDR1 LNHDA, CDR2 SQIVND (reference sequence). The CDR3 has 13 amino acids. V gave up 8 bases and J gave up 4 bases; unmatched junction bases: 5. The CDR3 region is CASRDRDGYGYTF. Here the CDR3 DNA reads TGTGCCAGTCGGGACAGGGACGGCTATGGCTACACCTTC.

The rearrangement joins TRBV29-1 to TRBJ2-5; possibly TRBD2 for D (5 bases). Trimming took off 5 bases at V and 5 bases at J, with 6 bases between the two ends. Germline values: CDR1 SQVTM, CDR2 ANQGSEA. This CDR3 is built from 10 residues. The CDR3 reads CSVREETQYF. The CDR3 nucleotides are TGCAGCGTTAGGGAGGAGACCCAGTACTTC. The full variable domain, in which reference TRBV29-1 and TRBJ2-5 provide the parts outside the CDR3, is SAVISQKPSRDICQRGTSLTIQCQVDSQVTMMFWYRQQPGQSLTLIATANQGSEATYESGFVIDKFPISRPNLTFSTLTVSNMSPEDSSIYLCSVREETQYFGPGTRLLVL.

The rearrangement joins TRBV7-3 to TRBJ2-3; TRBD1 might be the D (6 bases). This CDR3 region has 13 residues. The ends were cut back, 5 bases at V and 7 bases at J, with 13 bases in the middle. CDR1 and CDR2 from the germline V gene are SGHTA and FQGTGA. The CDR3 region is CASSPQGTYTQYF. The DNA of the CDR3 is TGTGCCAGCAGCCCTCAGGGGACGTATACGCAGTATTTT.

The genes are TRBV7-2 and TRBJ1-2; D perhaps matches TRBD1 (6 bases). V was cut by 6 bases and J by 2 bases, with 13 bases left in between. The CDR3 spans 14 residues. Germline V lookup: CDR1 SGHTA, CDR2 FQGNSA. For the CDR3, the DNA is TGTGCCAGCAGTTTATTAGACAGGAACTATGGCTACACCTTC. Residues: CASSLLDRNYGYTF.

The CDR3: CASSLRDRTNSPLHF. Written as DNA, the CDR3 is TGTGCCAGCAGCCTACGGGACAGGACTAATTCACCCCTCCACTTT. This chain connects TRBV13 to TRBJ1-6; 8 bases agree with TRBD1. The germline gives CDR1 PRHDT, CDR2 FYEKMQ (reference sequence). V lost 5 bases and J lost 6; bases outside the gene matches: 6. This CDR3 has 15 amino acids.

This clone was observed once. The rearrangement uses TRBV7-8 and TRBJ2-1, with D unresolved. The germline V and J ends were trimmed by 2 bases and 0 bases, with 8 bases remaining between them. This CDR3 region has 15 residues. Germline V CDR1 and CDR2: SGHVS, FQNEAQ. This CDR3 is CASSLLRNSYNEQFF. The CDR3 DNA follows: TGTGCCAGCAGCTTACTCCGTAACTCCTACAATGAGCAGTTCTTC.

The chain joins TRBV30 to TRBJ1-6; D is perhaps TRBD1 (5 bases). This CDR3 is built from 17 residues. Trimming left V 1 base short and J 0 bases short, with 13 bases between. CDR1 GTSNPN and CDR2 SVGIG come from the germline V gene (reference sequence). Here the CDR3 reads CAWSARQRSSYNSPLHF. CDR3 in DNA: TGTGCCTGGAGTGCGAGACAGAGAAGCTCCTATAATTCACCCCTCCACTTT.

V usage is TRBV2 and J usage is TRBJ1-2; 10 nucleotides line up with TRBD1. The V and J ends lost 7 bases and 8 bases, in that order; junction bases with no gene match: 13. CDR3 length: 15 residues. Per germline, CDR1 SNHLY and CDR2 FYNNEI. The CDR3 sequence is CASIPDGGTGDGYTF. The DNA of the CDR3 is TGTGCCAGCATCCCCGACGGCGGGACAGGGGACGGCTACACCTTC.

This chain links TRBV27 with TRBJ1-2; the D gene is possibly TRBD1 (6 bases). Germline V gene lookup returns CDR1 MNHEY and CDR2 SMNVEV (reference sequence). The CDR3 has 13 amino acids. Trimming pared 5 bases from V and 8 bases from J, leaving 15 bases between. The CDR3 sequence is CASSPGTTGGYTF. For the CDR3, the DNA is TGTGCCAGCAGTCCCGGGACAACGGGGGGCTACACCTTC.

V and J are TRBV5-4 and TRBJ2-3; 12 bases align to TRBD2. The germline V gene has CDR1 SGHNT and CDR2 YYREEE (reference sequence). The ends lost 5 bases at V and 4 bases at J; junction bases unmatched: 5. The CDR3 loop spans 15 amino acids. The CDR3 sequence is CASRPASGGADTQYF. The CDR3 nucleotides are TGTGCCAGCAGACCCGCTAGCGGGGGGGCAGATACGCAGTATTTT.

The V call is TRBV30, the J call TRBJ2-7, with TRBD1 matching 7 bases. Trimming took 3 bases from V and 3 from J; bases not matched to a gene: 5. This CDR3 spans 13 amino acids. The germline V gene has CDR1 GTSNPN and CDR2 SVGIG (reference sequence). The CDR3 region has the DNA TGTGCCTGGAGCCCGGGACAGAACTACGAGCAGTACGTC. Residues: CAWSPGQNYEQYV.

The chain is built from TRBV9 and TRBJ2-1; 7 nucleotides agree with TRBD1. The V gene's germline CDR1 is SGDLS and CDR2 YYNGEE. Trimming cost V 1 base and J 4 bases; bases outside gene matches: 2. The CDR3 covers 14 residues. The CDR3 coding sequence is TGTGCCAGCAGCGTAAACAGGGGATACAATGAGCAGTTCTTC. It yields the protein CASSVNRGYNEQFF.

The chain is built from TRBV11-2 and TRBJ1-2, with unresolved D. Germline V gives CDR1 SGHAT, CDR2 FQNNGV. Trimming stripped 0 bases from V and 7 bases from J, with 15 bases between. The CDR3 contains 15 residues. The CDR3 DNA reads as TGTGCCAGCAGCTTAGAGGTGTACAGCCCGTTTGGCTACACCTTC. The encoded protein is CASSLEVYSPFGYTF.

V usage is TRBV5-5 and J usage is TRBJ2-6; D is unclear. There are 14 residues in the CDR3. The germline V gene encodes CDR1 SGHKS and CDR2 YYEKEE (reference sequence). Trimming removed 0 bases at V and 2 bases at J, with 3 bases between. The CDR3 protein is CASSLAAGANVLTF. For the CDR3, the DNA is TGTGCCAGCAGCTTGGCCGCTGGGGCCAACGTCCTGACTTTC. Combining the CDR3 with reference TRBV5-5 and TRBJ2-6 gives the whole variable domain DAGVTQSPTHLIKTRGQQVTLRCSPISGHKSVSWYQQVLGQGPQFIFQYYEKEERGRGNFPDRFSARQFPNYSSELNVNALLLGDSALYLCASSLAAGANVLTFGAGSRLTVL.

V usage is TRBV4-1 and J usage is TRBJ1-1; no definite D call. CDR1 and CDR2 (germline): MGHRA, YSYEKL. The CDR3 loop spans 12 amino acids. Trimming stripped 0 bases from V and 10 bases from J, with 9 bases between. The CDR3, as DNA: TGCGCCAGCAGCCAAGATCAGTCGGGAGCTTTCTTT. It specifies CASSQDQSGAFF.

The rearrangement links TRBV7-8 to TRBJ1-5; possible D gene TRBD1, 5 bases. Germline assignment: CDR1 SGHVS and CDR2 FQNEAQ. V was shortened by 5 bases and J by 5 bases, with 16 bases between the two germline ends. The CDR3 length is 15 residues. As DNA, the CDR3 is TGTGCCAGCAGCCAACAGGTCCAACTGTATCAGCCCCAGCATTTT. Amino acids: CASSQQVQLYQPQHF.

This sequence joins TRBV5-1 and TRBJ2-1; D may be TRBD2 (6 bases). Trimming took off 8 bases at V and 6 bases at J, with 21 bases between the two ends. Germline V gives CDR1 SGHRS, CDR2 YFSETQ. The CDR3 has 15 amino acids. CDR3 sequence: CASTLDGWGGNEQFF. DNA for the CDR3: TGCGCCAGTACTCTCGATGGGTGGGGAGGCAATGAGCAGTTCTTC. Full variable domain (outside the CDR3, taken from reference TRBV5-1 and TRBJ2-1): KAGVTQTPRYLIKTRGQQVTLSCSPISGHRSVSWYQQTPGQGLQFLFEYFSETQRNKGNFPGRFSGRQFSNSRSEMNVSTLELGDSALYLCASTLDGWGGNEQFFGPGTRLTVL.

This clone was counted a single time. The chain combines TRBV7-2 with TRBJ1-1, with 10 bases identical to TRBD1. V shed 0 bases and J 6 bases; nucleotides not matched to a gene: 22. The CDR3 is 21 amino acids. Germline CDR1 is SGHTA and CDR2 is FQGNSA. This CDR3 is CASSLARPGTGAGGGYAEAFF. The CDR3 DNA reads as TGTGCCAGCAGCTTAGCACGTCCCGGGACAGGGGCTGGTGGTGGGTACGCTGAAGCTTTCTTT. Together with reference TRBV7-2 and TRBJ1-1, the CDR3 gives the full variable domain: GAGVSQSPSNKVTEKGKDVELRCDPISGHTALYWYRQSLGQGLEFLIYFQGNSAPDKSGLPSDRFSAERTGGSVSTLTIQRTQQEDSAVYLCASSLARPGTGAGGGYAEAFFGQGTRLTVV.

This chain connects TRBV7-8 to TRBJ1-1; perhaps TRBD1 as D (5 bases). Germline CDR1 is SGHVS and CDR2 is FQNEAQ. V shed 5 bases and J shed 3 bases, with 13 bases lying between them. The CDR3 length is 14 residues. The CDR3 is CASSPSRGYTEAFF. DNA of the CDR3: TGTGCCAGCAGCCCGAGCCGGGGGTACACTGAAGCTTTCTTT.

The chain uses TRBV2 and TRBJ1-1; tentatively, D is TRBD1 (6 bases). This CDR3 has 11 residues. Trimming took 7 bases from V and 8 from J, leaving 11 bases between them. Germline lookup yields CDR1 SNHLY and CDR2 FYNNEI. This CDR3 reads CASNTQGEAFF. The CDR3 DNA reads as TGTGCCAGCAATACACAGGGAGAAGCTTTCTTT.